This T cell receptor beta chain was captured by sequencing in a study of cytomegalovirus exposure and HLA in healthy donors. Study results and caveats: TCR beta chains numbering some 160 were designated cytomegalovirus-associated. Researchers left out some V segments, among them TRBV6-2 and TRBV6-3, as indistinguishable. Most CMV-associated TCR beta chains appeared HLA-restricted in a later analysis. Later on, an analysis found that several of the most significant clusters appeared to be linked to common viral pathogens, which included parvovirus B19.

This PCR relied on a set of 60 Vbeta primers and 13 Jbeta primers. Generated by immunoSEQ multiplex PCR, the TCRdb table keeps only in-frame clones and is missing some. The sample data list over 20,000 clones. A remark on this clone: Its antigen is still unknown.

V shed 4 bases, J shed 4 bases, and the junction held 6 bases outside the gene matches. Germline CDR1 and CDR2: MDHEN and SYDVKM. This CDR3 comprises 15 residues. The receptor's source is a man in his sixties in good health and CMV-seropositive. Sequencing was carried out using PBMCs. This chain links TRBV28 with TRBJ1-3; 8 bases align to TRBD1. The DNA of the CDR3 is TGTGCCAGCAGTTCACAGACAGGGGTCGGAAACACCATATATTTT. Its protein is CASSSQTGVGNTIYF.